The 27 T cell receptor beta chains given below trace back to one sample, sequenced in a study of OX40 agonist ivuxolimab in advanced cancers. Assay: immunoSEQ multiplex PCR; the TCRdb copy retains only in-frame clones and omits some. The table has about 94,000 clones, about 92% seen once. This specimen was CD4+ or CD8+ T cells sorted from blood, taken in a trial of the OX40 agonist ivuxolimab. These receptors were obtained from an adult with an advanced solid tumor such as melanoma, head and neck, liver or kidney cancer.

The chain uses TRBV5-8 and TRBJ2-1; possibly TRBD1 or TRBD2 for D (5 bases each). The CDR3 length is 18 residues. The germline gives CDR1 SGHTS, CDR2 YDEGEE. Trimming removed 1 base at V and 4 bases at J, with 21 bases between. The CDR3 coding sequence is TGTGCCAGCAGCTTGCCCACGCTGCACCGGGACGTATACAATGAGCAGTTCTTC. This gives the protein CASSLPTLHRDVYNEQFF.

The genes are TRBV6-5 and TRBJ2-7; no clear D. Per the germline V gene, CDR1 is MNHEY and CDR2 is SVGAGI. Trimming left V 5 bases short and J 3 bases short, with 5 bases between. CDR3 size: 11 residues. CDR3 DNA sequence: TGTGCCAGCAGTGACCACTACGAGCAGTACTTC. It encodes CASSDHYEQYF.

The gene calls are TRBV7-9 and TRBJ2-1, with D possibly being TRBD2 (7 bases). The CDR3 contains 18 residues. V was shortened by 4 bases and J by 2 bases, with 21 bases between the two germline ends. Germline V CDR1 and CDR2: SEHNR, FQNEAQ (reference sequence). The CDR3 reads CASSSRTAPGGTYNEQFF. The CDR3 DNA sequence: TGTGCCAGCAGCTCTCGGACAGCCCCGGGGGGAACCTACAATGAGCAGTTCTTC.

V and J are TRBV30 and TRBJ1-2; 8 bases agree with TRBD1. Germline-derived CDR1 and CDR2 are GTSNPN and SVGIG (reference sequence). The CDR3 runs to 14 residues. After removal of 4 bases from V and 8 bases from J, the junction contained 12 bases not matched to a gene. The CDR3 spells CAWTSVGQGYGYTF. CDR3 nucleotides: TGTGCCTGGACCTCAGTTGGACAGGGATACGGCTACACCTTC.

This chain connects TRBV29-1 to TRBJ2-1, with TRBD2 matching 11 bases. This CDR3 comprises 13 residues. V shed 7 bases and J 7 bases; nucleotides not matched to a gene: 6. CDR1 and CDR2 from the germline V gene are SQVTM and ANQGSEA. CDR3 protein: CSEWTSGSNEQFF. CDR3 sequence (DNA): TGCAGCGAGTGGACTAGCGGGTCAAATGAGCAGTTCTTC.

V is TRBV29-1 and J is TRBJ2-5; 10 bases are shared with TRBD1. Germline CDR1 and CDR2: SQVTM and ANQGSEA. The CDR3 runs to 13 residues. The V segment lost 7 bases and the J segment 5 bases; nucleotides outside the gene matches: 7. In DNA, the CDR3 is TGCAGCGCTGGACAGGGGGTTTGGGAGACCCAGTACTTC. It translates to CSAGQGVWETQYF. Variable domain in full (rest from reference TRBV29-1 and TRBJ2-5): SAVISQKPSRDICQRGTSLTIQCQVDSQVTMMFWYRQQPGQSLTLIATANQGSEATYESGFVIDKFPISRPNLTFSTLTVSNMSPEDSSIYLCSAGQGVWETQYFGPGTRLLVL.

The chain employs TRBV6-5 and TRBJ1-6, with 11 bases identical to TRBD1. V gave up 5 bases and J gave up 10 bases; unmatched junction bases: 7. CDR1 and CDR2 from the germline V gene are MNHEY and SVGAGI. The CDR3 spans 15 residues. CDR3 DNA sequence: TGTGCCAGCAGTCCCGGACAGGGGGCGAAATCACCCCTCCACTTT. Translation gives CASSPGQGAKSPLHF.

The CDR3 bases are TGTGCCAGCAGCTTAGGGGCGGGCCTCTGGCCTGGGGCCAACGTCCTGACTTTC. Translating gives CASSLGAGLWPGANVLTF. The rearrangement joins TRBV7-2 to TRBJ2-6, with D perhaps TRBD2 (5 bases). The V and J ends lost 1 base and 2 bases respectively, with 15 bases between them. The length of the CDR3 is 18 residues. Germline CDR1 is SGHTA and CDR2 is FQGNSA. The complete variable domain, with remaining parts taken from reference TRBV7-2 and TRBJ2-6, reads GAGVSQSPSNKVTEKGKDVELRCDPISGHTALYWYRQSLGQGLEFLIYFQGNSAPDKSGLPSDRFSAERTGGSVSTLTIQRTQQEDSAVYLCASSLGAGLWPGANVLTFGAGSRLTVL.

The V gene is TRBV25-1, the J gene TRBJ2-1, with a weak D call TRBD2 (6 bases). Looked up from germline, CDR1 is MGHDK and CDR2 is SYGVNS. Trimming left V 7 bases short and J 10 bases short, with 29 bases between. The CDR3 has 17 residues. CDR3 DNA: TGTGCCAGCACGGGAGTAGCGACCCTACTTTACACTGGAGAGCAGTTCTTC. Translating gives CASTGVATLLYTGEQFF.

The chain carries TRBV29-1 and TRBJ1-1; tentatively, D is TRBD1 (6 bases). The length of the CDR3 is 14 residues. V was clipped by 0 bases and J by 1 base, with 9 bases between them. CDR1 and CDR2 (germline): SQVTM, ANQGSEA. Here the CDR3 DNA reads TGCAGCGTTGAAGATAAGGGGGAGAACACTGAAGCTTTCTTT. It yields the protein CSVEDKGENTEAFF.

The rearrangement links TRBV6-5 to TRBJ1-1; D unclear. V lost 5 bases and J lost 4, with 8 bases in between. This CDR3 is built from 12 residues. Per germline, CDR1 MNHEY and CDR2 SVGAGI. CDR3 coding DNA: TGTGCCAGCAGTCCAGCGGCCACTGAAGCTTTCTTT. Encoded protein: CASSPAATEAFF.

The V and J genes are TRBV14 and TRBJ2-4, with D perhaps matching TRBD2 (7 bases). The CDR3 sequence is 18 residues long. In germline, CDR1 is SGHDN, CDR2 FVKESK. Trimming shortened V by 0 bases and J by 0 bases, and 15 bases separated the two germline ends. CDR3 coding DNA: TGTGCCAGCAGCCAAGATATCTCGGGGGGCCTAGCCAAAAACATTCAGTACTTC. Residues: CASSQDISGGLAKNIQYF.

This clone was detected only once. The chain is built from TRBV7-8 and TRBJ1-1, with TRBD1 matching 9 bases. The germline V gene encodes CDR1 SGHVS and CDR2 FQNEAQ. The ends lost 5 bases at V and 3 bases at J; junction bases unmatched: 4. This CDR3 has 14 residues. The CDR3 protein is CASSTGQGYTEAFF. DNA for the CDR3: TGTGCCAGCAGCACCGGACAGGGGTACACTGAAGCTTTCTTT.

V and J are TRBV4-1 and TRBJ2-7; 7 bases fit TRBD2. From germline, CDR1 is MGHRA and CDR2 YSYEKL. Losses at the gene ends were 4 bases for V and 3 bases for J; bases not matched to a gene: 9. This CDR3 has 15 amino acids. This CDR3 reads CASSPSPGLNYEQYF. CDR3 coding DNA: TGCGCCAGCAGCCCTTCCCCGGGACTAAACTACGAGCAGTACTTC.

The rearrangement uses TRBV30 and TRBJ1-2, with a possible D match to TRBD1 (6 bases). Germline lookup yields CDR1 GTSNPN and CDR2 SVGIG (reference sequence). With 0 bases removed from V and 3 bases from J, the gap between germline ends came to 11 bases. The CDR3 runs 14 residues. The CDR3 reads CAWSVGARDYGYTF. The DNA of the CDR3 is TGTGCCTGGAGTGTGGGGGCCAGGGACTATGGCTACACCTTC.

This chain connects TRBV28 to TRBJ2-3; D ambiguous. V lost 3 bases and J 4 bases, leaving 23 bases between the germline ends. From germline, CDR1 is MDHEN and CDR2 SYDVKM. The CDR3 is 18 amino acids. In DNA, the CDR3 is TGTGCCAGCAGTTTCCCAGGTCGGACGCCCCCGTCCCCAGATACGCAGTATTTT. This sequence encodes CASSFPGRTPPSPDTQYF.

J is TRBJ1-2 and V is TRBV19, with D perhaps matching TRBD1 (5 bases). The germline CDR1 and CDR2 sequences are LNHDA and SQIVND (reference sequence). The V and J ends lost 3 bases and 1 base respectively, with 9 bases between them. This CDR3 contains 14 residues. CDR3 sequence: CASSIQGVNYGYTF. The DNA of the CDR3 is TGTGCCAGTAGTATCCAGGGCGTTAACTATGGCTACACCTTC.

This chain joins TRBV11-2 and TRBJ2-1, with unresolved D. CDR1 and CDR2 (germline): SGHAT, FQNNGV. The CDR3 is 12 residues long. V was pared by 0 bases and J by 7 bases, with 4 bases between. CDR3 residues: CASSLDWNEQFF. The DNA for the CDR3 is TGTGCCAGCAGCTTAGATTGGAATGAGCAGTTCTTC.

The chain uses TRBV15 and TRBJ2-3; 8 bases agree with TRBD2. V was pared by 1 base and J by 4 bases, with 7 bases of the junction left unmatched. CDR1 LNHNV and CDR2 YYDKDF come from the germline V gene (reference sequence). The CDR3 sequence is 16 residues long. DNA of the CDR3: TGTGCCACCAGCAGAGGGGGGACTAGTCTCGCAGATACGCAGTATTTT. Translation: CATSRGGTSLADTQYF.

The chain recombines TRBV10-2 with TRBJ2-2; D unclear. Germline V gene sequence: CDR1 WSHSY, CDR2 SAAADI. V dropped 4 bases and J dropped 6 bases, with 18 bases sitting between them. The CDR3 covers 16 residues. The chain's CDR3 is CASSGFSEKEPGELFF. The CDR3 region has the DNA TGCGCCAGCAGTGGGTTTTCGGAGAAGGAGCCCGGGGAGCTGTTTTTT.

The chain links TRBV28 to TRBJ2-7, with D possibly called TRBD1 or TRBD2 (6 bases each). The CDR3 is 12 residues long. Germline lookup yields CDR1 MDHEN and CDR2 SYDVKM. V was pared by 8 bases and J by 4 bases, with 12 bases between. Here the CDR3 DNA reads TGTGCCAGCGGCCGGGGGCGGTACGAGCAGTACTTC. Its translation is CASGRGRYEQYF.

The chain couples TRBV4-1 to TRBJ2-5, with 10 bases aligning to TRBD1. The J segment lost 2 bases and the V segment lost 8 bases, leaving 2 bases of the junction unmatched. The CDR3 extends over 13 amino acids. CDR1 and CDR2 (germline): MGHRA, YSYEKL. The CDR3 here is CASLGQGQETQYF. CDR3 DNA sequence: TGCGCCAGCCTGGGACAGGGGCAAGAGACCCAGTACTTC.

V gene TRBV12-5 combines with J gene TRBJ2-7, with D hard to call. Germline V gene lookup returns CDR1 LGHNT and CDR2 FRNRAP. The CDR3 has 12 residues. The V end was cut by 0 bases, the J end by 3 bases, with 3 bases between. The CDR3 is CASGLVNYEQYF. In DNA, the CDR3 is TGTGCTAGTGGTTTGGTGAACTACGAGCAGTACTTC.

This chain joins TRBV19 and TRBJ1-5; 8 positions match TRBD1. Germline V lookup: CDR1 LNHDA, CDR2 SQIVND (reference sequence). This CDR3 is built from 17 residues. Trimming at V came to 4 bases and at J to 6 bases, leaving 14 bases not matched to a gene. The CDR3 sequence is CASSTAVKQGDSQPQHF. The CDR3 coding sequence is TGTGCCAGTAGTACGGCCGTTAAACAGGGGGACAGTCAGCCCCAGCATTTT.

The chain uses TRBV4-1 and TRBJ2-7; 7 nucleotides line up with TRBD2. The germline V gene has CDR1 MGHRA and CDR2 YSYEKL. This CDR3 has 14 residues. J lost 3 bases, V lost 3 bases, and 5 bases had no gene match. The CDR3, as DNA: TGCGCCAGCAGCCAGCTAGCGGAGGGCTACGAGCAGTACTTC. Protein product: CASSQLAEGYEQYF.

The chain recombines TRBV6-5 with TRBJ1-5; D gene ambiguous. The V end was cut by 6 bases, the J end by 5 bases, with 11 bases between. CDR3 size: 13 residues. CDR1 MNHEY and CDR2 SVGAGI come from the germline V gene. This chain's CDR3 is CASSGLLDQPQHF. The CDR3 nucleotides read TGTGCCAGCAGCGGACTGCTGGATCAGCCCCAGCATTTT.

This rearrangement joins TRBV7-6 to TRBJ2-7; 9 positions match TRBD2. This CDR3 spans 19 amino acids. J lost 0 bases, V lost 1 base, and 13 bases had no gene match. Germline V gene data show CDR1 as SGHVS and CDR2 as FNYEAQ. The CDR3: CASSLEASGEHYRSYEQYF. For the CDR3, the DNA is TGTGCCAGCAGCTTAGAGGCTAGCGGGGAACATTATCGCTCCTACGAGCAGTACTTC.